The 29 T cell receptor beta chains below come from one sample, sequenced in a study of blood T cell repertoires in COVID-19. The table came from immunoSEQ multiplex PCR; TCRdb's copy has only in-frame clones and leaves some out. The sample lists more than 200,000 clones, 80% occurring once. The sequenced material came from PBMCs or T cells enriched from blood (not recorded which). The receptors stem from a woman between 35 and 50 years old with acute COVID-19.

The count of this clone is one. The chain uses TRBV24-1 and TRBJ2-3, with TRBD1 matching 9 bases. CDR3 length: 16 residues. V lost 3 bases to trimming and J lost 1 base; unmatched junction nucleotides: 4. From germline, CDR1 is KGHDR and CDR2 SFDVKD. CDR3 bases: TGTGCCACCAGTGATGGACGGACAGGGGGCACAGATACGCAGTATTTT. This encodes CATSDGRTGGTDTQYF.

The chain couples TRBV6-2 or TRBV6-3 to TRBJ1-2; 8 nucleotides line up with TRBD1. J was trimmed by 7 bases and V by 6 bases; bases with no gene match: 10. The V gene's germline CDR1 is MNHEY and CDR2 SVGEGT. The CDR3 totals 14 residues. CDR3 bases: TGTGCCAGCAGCCACCTGGACAGGGATCGTGGCTACACCTTC. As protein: CASSHLDRDRGYTF.

In DNA form, the CDR3 reads TGTGCCAGCATGACAGGCGTTATGAACACTGAAGCTTTCTTT. Its translation is CASMTGVMNTEAFF. The chain carries TRBV6-5 and TRBJ1-1; perhaps TRBD1 as D (6 bases). The CDR3 is made up of 14 amino acids. V was shortened by 7 bases and J by 0 bases, with 12 bases between the two germline ends. In germline, CDR1 is MNHEY, CDR2 SVGAGI.

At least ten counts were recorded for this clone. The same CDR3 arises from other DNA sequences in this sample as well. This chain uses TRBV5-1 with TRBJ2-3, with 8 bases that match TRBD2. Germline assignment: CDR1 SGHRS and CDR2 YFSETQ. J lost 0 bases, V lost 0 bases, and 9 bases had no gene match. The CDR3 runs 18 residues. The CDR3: CASSLGGRGARSTDTQYF. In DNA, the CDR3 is TGCGCCAGCAGCTTGGGTGGGCGGGGGGCCAGGAGCACAGATACGCAGTATTTT.

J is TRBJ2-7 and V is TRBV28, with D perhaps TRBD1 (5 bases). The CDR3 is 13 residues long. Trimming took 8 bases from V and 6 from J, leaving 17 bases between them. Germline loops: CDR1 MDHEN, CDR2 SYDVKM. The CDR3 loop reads CASAWSRVGEQYF. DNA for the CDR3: TGTGCCAGCGCGTGGAGCAGGGTAGGCGAGCAGTACTTC.

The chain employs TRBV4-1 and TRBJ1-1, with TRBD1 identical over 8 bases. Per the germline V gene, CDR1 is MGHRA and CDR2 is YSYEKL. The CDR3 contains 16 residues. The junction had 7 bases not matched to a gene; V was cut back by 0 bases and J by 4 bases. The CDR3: CASSQDWTGTGTEAFF. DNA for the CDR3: TGCGCCAGCAGCCAAGATTGGACAGGGACGGGCACTGAAGCTTTCTTT.

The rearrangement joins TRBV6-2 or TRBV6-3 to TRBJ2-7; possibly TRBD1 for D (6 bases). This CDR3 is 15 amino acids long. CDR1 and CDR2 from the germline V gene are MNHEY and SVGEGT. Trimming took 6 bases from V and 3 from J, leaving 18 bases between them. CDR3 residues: CASSREWVGGYEQYF. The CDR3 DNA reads TGTGCCAGCAGCCGCGAATGGGTAGGGGGCTACGAGCAGTACTTC.

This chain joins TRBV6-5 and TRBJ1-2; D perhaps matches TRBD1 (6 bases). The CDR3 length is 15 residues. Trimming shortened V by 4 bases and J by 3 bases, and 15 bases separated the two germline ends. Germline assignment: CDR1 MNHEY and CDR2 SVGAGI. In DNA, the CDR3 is TGTGCCAGCAGTTCCAGATCACAGGGTGACTATGGCTACACCTTC. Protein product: CASSSRSQGDYGYTF.

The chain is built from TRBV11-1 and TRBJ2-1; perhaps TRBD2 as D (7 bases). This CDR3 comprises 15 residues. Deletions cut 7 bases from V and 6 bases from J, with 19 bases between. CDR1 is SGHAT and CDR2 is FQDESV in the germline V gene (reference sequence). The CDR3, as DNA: TGTGCCAGCACCTCTTCGCGGGGGCAGGGCAATGAGCAGTTCTTC. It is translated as CASTSSRGQGNEQFF.

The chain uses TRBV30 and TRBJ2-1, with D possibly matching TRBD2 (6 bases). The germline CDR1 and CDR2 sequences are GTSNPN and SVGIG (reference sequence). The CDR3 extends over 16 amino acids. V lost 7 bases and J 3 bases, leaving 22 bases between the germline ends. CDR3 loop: CASYPIRLGNYNEQFF. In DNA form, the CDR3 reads TGTGCCTCGTACCCGATCAGACTAGGAAACTACAATGAGCAGTTCTTC.

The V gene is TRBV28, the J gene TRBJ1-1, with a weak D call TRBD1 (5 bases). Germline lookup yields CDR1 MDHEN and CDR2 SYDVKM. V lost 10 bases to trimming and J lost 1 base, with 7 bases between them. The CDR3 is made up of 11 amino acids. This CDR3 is CAIQGNTEAFF. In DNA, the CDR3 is TGTGCCATCCAGGGGAACACTGAAGCTTTCTTT.

In DNA, the CDR3 is TGTGCCAGCAGCTCGTTTAATTCACCCCTCCACTTT. Translating it yields CASSSFNSPLHF. V and J are TRBV7-2 and TRBJ1-6; D gene uncertain. This CDR3 is 12 amino acids long. The germline V gene encodes CDR1 SGHTA and CDR2 FQGNSA. V was shortened by 4 bases and J by 6 bases, with 4 bases between the two germline ends. Looking up the rest from reference TRBV7-2 and TRBJ1-6 gives the full variable domain: GAGVSQSPSNKVTEKGKDVELRCDPISGHTALYWYRQSLGQGLEFLIYFQGNSAPDKSGLPSDRFSAERTGGSVSTLTIQRTQQEDSAVYLCASSSFNSPLHFGNGTRLTVT.

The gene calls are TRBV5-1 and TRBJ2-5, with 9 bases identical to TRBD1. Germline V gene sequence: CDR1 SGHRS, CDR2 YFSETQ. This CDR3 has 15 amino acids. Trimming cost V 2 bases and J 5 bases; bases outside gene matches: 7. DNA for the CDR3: TGCGCCAGCAGCTTCGGGACAGGGACGGAGGAGACCCAGTACTTC. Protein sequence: CASSFGTGTEETQYF.

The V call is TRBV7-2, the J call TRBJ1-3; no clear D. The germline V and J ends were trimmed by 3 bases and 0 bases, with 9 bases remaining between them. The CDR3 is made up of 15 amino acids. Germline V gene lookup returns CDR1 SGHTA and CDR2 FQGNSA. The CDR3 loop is CASSLQASSGNTIYF. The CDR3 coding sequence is TGTGCCAGCAGCTTGCAGGCAAGCTCTGGAAACACCATATATTTT. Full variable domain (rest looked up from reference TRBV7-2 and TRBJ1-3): GAGVSQSPSNKVTEKGKDVELRCDPISGHTALYWYRQSLGQGLEFLIYFQGNSAPDKSGLPSDRFSAERTGGSVSTLTIQRTQQEDSAVYLCASSLQASSGNTIYFGEGSWLTVV.

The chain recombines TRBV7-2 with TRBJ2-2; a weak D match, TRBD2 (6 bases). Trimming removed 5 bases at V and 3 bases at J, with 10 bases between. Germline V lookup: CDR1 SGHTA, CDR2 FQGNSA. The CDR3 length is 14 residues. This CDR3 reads CASSPSGYTGELFF. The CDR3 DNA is TGTGCCAGCAGCCCAAGCGGGTACACCGGGGAGCTGTTTTTT.

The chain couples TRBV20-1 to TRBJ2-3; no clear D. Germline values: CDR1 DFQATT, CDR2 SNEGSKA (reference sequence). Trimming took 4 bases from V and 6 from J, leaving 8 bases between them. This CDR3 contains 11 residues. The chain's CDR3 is CSAIHKDTQYF. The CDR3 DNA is TGCAGTGCTATACATAAGGATACGCAGTATTTT.

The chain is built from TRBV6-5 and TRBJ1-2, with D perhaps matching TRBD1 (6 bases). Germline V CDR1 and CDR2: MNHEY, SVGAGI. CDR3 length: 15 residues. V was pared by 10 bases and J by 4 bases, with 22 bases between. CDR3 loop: CATLPWGGEGYGYTF. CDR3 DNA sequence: TGTGCCACCCTCCCTTGGGGGGGCGAAGGCTATGGCTACACCTTC.

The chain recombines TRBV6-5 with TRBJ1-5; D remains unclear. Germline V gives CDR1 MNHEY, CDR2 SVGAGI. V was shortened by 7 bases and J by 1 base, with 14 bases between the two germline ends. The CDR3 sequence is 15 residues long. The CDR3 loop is CASTLERVSNQPQHF. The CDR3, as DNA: TGTGCCAGCACCCTAGAGAGGGTAAGCAATCAGCCCCAGCATTTT.

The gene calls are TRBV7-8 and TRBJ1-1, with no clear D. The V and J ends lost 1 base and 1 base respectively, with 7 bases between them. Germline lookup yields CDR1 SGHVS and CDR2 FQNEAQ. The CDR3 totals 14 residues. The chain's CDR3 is CASSLGVANTEAFF. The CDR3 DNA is TGTGCCAGCAGCTTAGGGGTAGCGAACACTGAAGCTTTCTTT.

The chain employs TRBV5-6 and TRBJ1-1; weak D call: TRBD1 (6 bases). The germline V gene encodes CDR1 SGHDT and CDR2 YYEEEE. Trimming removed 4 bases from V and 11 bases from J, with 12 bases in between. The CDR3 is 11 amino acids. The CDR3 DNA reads TGTGCCAGCAGCCTGGGGGGGCCTGCTTTCTTT. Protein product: CASSLGGPAFF. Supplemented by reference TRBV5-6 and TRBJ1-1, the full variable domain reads DAGVTQSPTHLIKTRGQQVTLRCSPKSGHDTVSWYQQALGQGPQFIFQYYEEEERQRGNFPDRFSGHQFPNYSSELNVNALLLGDSALYLCASSLGGPAFFGQGTRLTVV.

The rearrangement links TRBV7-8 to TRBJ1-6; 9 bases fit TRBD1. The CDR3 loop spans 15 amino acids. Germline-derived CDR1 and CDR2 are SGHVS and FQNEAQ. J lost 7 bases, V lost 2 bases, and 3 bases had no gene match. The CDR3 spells CASSLTTGGNSPLHF. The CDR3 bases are TGTGCCAGCAGCTTAACTACAGGGGGCAATTCACCCCTCCACTTT.

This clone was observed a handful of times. The CDR3 DNA is TGTGCCAGCAGTCCAGGGGACTACTCCTACAATGAGCAGTTCTTC. Its translation: CASSPGDYSYNEQFF. The chain has TRBV28 and TRBJ2-1; TRBD2 is a possible D gene (7 bases). V lost 5 bases and J 0 bases, leaving 11 bases between the germline ends. Germline V lookup: CDR1 MDHEN, CDR2 SYDVKM. This CDR3 spans 15 amino acids.

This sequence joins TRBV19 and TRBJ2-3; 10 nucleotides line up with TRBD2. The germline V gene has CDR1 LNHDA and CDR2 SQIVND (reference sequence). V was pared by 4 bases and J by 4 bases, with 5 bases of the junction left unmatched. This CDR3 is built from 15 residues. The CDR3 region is CASSTLAGAPDTQYF. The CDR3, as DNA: TGTGCCAGTAGTACGCTAGCGGGAGCACCAGATACGCAGTATTTT.

The CDR3 coding sequence is TGTGCCACCAGTGATTCCCCCCCCGGGACTAGCGCAAACACCGGGGAGCTGTTTTTT. It is translated as CATSDSPPGTSANTGELFF. V is TRBV24-1 and J is TRBJ2-2; 10 bases map to TRBD2. The CDR3 loop spans 19 amino acids. Germline loops: CDR1 KGHDR, CDR2 SFDVKD. With 2 bases clipped from V and 2 bases from J, the junction kept 10 bases outside the gene matches.

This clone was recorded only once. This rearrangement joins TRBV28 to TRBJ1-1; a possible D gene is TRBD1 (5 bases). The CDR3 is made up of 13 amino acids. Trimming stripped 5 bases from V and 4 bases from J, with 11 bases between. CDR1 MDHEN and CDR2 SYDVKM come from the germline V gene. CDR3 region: CASSPSGITEAFF. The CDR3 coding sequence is TGTGCCAGCAGTCCGTCAGGGATCACTGAAGCTTTCTTT.

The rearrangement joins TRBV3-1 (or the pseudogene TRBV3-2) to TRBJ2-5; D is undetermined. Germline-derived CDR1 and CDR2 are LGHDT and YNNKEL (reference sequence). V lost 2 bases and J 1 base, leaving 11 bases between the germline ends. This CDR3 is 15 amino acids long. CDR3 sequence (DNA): TGTGCCAGCAGCCAACTAACCGACTTCCAAGAGACCCAGTACTTC. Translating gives CASSQLTDFQETQYF.

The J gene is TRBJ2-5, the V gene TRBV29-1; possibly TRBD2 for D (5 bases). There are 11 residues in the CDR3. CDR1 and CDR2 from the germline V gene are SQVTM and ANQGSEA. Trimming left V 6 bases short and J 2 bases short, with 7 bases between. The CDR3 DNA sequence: TGCAGCGTCGGGGTGCAAGAGACCCAGTACTTC. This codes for CSVGVQETQYF. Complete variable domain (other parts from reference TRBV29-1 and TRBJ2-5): SAVISQKPSRDICQRGTSLTIQCQVDSQVTMMFWYRQQPGQSLTLIATANQGSEATYESGFVIDKFPISRPNLTFSTLTVSNMSPEDSSIYLCSVGVQETQYFGPGTRLLVL.

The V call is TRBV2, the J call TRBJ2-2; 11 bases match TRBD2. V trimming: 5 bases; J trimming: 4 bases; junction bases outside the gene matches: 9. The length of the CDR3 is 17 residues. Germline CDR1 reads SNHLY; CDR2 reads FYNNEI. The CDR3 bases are TGTGCCAGCAGTCCTCTAGCGGGGGGCGTCGGCACCGGGGAGCTGTTTTTT. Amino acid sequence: CASSPLAGGVGTGELFF.

The chain's CDR3 is CAWISQGGSPLHF. The CDR3 DNA reads as TGTGCCTGGATATCTCAGGGTGGTTCACCCCTCCACTTT. The chain recombines TRBV30 with TRBJ1-6, with D perhaps matching TRBD1 (5 bases). The CDR3 has 13 residues. The V gene's germline CDR1 is GTSNPN and CDR2 SVGIG (reference sequence). V was trimmed by 4 bases and J by 9 bases, leaving 13 bases between them.